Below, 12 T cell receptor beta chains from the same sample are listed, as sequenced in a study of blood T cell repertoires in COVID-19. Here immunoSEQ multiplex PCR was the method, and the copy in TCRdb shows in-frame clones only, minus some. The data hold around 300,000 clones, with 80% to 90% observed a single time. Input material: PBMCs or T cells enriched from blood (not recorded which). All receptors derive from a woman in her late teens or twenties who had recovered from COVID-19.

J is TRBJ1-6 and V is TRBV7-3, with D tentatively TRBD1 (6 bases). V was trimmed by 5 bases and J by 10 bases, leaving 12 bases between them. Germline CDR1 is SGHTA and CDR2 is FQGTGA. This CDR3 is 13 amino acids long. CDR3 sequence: CASSQGQSSPLHF. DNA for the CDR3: TGTGCCAGCAGCCAGGGACAAAGCTCACCCCTCCACTTT.

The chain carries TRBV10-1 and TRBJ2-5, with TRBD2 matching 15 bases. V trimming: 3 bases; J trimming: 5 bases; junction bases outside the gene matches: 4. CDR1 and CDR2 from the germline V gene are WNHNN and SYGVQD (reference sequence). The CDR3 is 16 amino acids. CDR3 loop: CASSDGLAGGSETQYF. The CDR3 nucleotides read TGCGCCAGCAGTGACGGACTAGCGGGGGGGTCGGAGACCCAGTACTTC.

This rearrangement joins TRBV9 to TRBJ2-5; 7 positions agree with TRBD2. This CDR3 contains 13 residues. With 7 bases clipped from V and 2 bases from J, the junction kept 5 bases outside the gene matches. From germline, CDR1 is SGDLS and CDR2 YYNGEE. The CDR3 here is CASATGLQETQYF. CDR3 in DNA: TGTGCCAGCGCGACGGGACTACAAGAGACCCAGTACTTC.

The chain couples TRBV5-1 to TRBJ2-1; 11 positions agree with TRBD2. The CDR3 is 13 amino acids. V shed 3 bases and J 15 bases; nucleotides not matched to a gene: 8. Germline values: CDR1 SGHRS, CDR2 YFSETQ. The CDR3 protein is CASSSGLAGLGFF. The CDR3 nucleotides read TGCGCCAGCAGCTCAGGACTAGCGGGCCTAGGGTTCTTC.

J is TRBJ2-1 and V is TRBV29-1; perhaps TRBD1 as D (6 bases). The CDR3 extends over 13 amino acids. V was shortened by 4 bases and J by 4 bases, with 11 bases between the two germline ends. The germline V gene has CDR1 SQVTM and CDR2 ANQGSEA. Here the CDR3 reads CSVGGQLYNEQFF. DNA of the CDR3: TGCAGCGTTGGGGGGCAGTTATACAATGAGCAGTTCTTC.

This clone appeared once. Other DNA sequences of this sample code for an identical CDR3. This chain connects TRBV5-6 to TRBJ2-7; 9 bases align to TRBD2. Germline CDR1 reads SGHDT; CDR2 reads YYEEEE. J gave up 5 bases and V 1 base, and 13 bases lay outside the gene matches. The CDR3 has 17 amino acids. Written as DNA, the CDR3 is TGTGCCAGCAGCTTGACAGGAGGGCTAGCGGGGTGGAACGAGCAGTACTTC. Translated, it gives CASSLTGGLAGWNEQYF.

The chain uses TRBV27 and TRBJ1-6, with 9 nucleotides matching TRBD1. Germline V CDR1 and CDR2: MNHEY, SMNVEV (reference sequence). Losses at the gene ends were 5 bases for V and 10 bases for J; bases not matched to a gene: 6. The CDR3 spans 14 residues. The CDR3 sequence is CASSPGTGISPLHF. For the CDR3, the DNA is TGTGCCAGCAGTCCGGGGACAGGGATATCACCCCTCCACTTT.

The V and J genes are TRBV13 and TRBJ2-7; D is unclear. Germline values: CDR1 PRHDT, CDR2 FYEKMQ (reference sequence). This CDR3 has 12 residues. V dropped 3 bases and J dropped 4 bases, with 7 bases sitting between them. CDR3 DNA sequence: TGTGCCAGCAGCTTCCTCCAGTACGAGCAGTACTTC. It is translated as CASSFLQYEQYF.

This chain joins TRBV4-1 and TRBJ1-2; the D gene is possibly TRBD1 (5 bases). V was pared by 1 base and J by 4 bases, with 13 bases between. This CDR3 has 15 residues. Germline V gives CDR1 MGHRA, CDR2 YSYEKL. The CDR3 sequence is CASSQGDQGVYGYTF. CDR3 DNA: TGCGCCAGCAGCCAAGGAGATCAGGGTGTCTATGGCTACACCTTC.

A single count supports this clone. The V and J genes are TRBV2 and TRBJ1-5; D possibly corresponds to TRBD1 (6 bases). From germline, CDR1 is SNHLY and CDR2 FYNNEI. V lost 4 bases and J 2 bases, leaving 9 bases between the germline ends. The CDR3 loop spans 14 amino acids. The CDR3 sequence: CASSGQEGNQPQHF. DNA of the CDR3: TGTGCCAGCAGTGGACAGGAGGGCAATCAGCCCCAGCATTTT.

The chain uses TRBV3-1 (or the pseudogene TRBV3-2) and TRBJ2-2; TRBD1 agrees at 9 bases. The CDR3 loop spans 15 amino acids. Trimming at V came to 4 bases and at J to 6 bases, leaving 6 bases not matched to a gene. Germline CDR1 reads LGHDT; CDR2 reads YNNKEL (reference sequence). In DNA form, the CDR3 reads TGTGCCAGCAGCCTTTGGACAGGGGAAGCCGGGGAGCTGTTTTTT. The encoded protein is CASSLWTGEAGELFF.

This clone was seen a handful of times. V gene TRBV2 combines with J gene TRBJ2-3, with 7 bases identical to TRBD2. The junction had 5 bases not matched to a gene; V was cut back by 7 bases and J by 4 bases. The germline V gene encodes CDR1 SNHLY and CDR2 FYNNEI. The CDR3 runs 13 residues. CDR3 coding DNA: TGTGCCAGCAAACGGGGAGGGGCAGATACGCAGTATTTT. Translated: CASKRGGADTQYF.